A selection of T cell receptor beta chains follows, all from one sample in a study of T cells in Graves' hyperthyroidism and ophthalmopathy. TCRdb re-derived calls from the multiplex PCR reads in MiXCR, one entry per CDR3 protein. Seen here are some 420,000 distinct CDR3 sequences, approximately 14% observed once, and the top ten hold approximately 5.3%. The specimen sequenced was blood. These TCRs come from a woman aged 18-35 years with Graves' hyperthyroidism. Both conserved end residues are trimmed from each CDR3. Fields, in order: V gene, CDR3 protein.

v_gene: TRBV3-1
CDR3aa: ASSQDLGRTEAF

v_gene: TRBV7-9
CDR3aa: ASTHDNYNEQF

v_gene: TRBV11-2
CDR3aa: ASSSKGPGNQETQY

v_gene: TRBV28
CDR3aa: ASSFPDREWIYGYT

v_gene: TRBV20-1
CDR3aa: SALRDSYEQY

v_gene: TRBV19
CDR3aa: ASSKLAGVADTQY

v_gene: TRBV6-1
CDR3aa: ASRERGGSYNEQF

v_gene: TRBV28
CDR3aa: ASSPPNIGTDTQY

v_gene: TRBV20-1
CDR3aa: SARGNGNEQF

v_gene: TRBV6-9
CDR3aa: ASSSFGGRGNEQY

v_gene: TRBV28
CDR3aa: ASSLAGLNSNQPQH

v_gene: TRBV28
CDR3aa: ASSFSTVNEKLF

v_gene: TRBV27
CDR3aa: ASSDRGHPNRELF

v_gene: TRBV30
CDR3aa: AWRTGGSETQY

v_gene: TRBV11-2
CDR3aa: ASSPRLGDGETQY

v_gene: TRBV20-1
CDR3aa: SAGRGQSNSPLH

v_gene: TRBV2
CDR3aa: ASSEGSGRFYEQY

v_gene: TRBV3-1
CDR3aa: ASSTPDTDYGYT

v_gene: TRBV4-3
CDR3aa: ASSPGSGLGIPDTQY

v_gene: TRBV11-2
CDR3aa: ASSLGREGQGEQF

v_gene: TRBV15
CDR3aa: ATSRRRNPSGTPNEQF

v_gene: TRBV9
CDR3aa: ASSVVGGSTDTQH

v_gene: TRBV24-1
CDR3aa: ATSDPRDHGETQY

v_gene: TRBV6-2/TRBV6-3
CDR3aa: ASSSSGLATDTQY

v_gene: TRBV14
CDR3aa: ASSLEFSYEQY

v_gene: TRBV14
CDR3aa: ASSPSRARSSEAF

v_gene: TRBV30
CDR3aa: AWMGAGSQETQY

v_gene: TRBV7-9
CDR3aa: ASSSLQGLNTEAF

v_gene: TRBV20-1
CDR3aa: SARVPSGSYEQY

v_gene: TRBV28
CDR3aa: ASSLPGEGHNEQF

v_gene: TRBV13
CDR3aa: ASSPGWALAGVPSTDTQY

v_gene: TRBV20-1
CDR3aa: SAMDGGGYGYT

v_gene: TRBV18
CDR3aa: ASSPGFPRANYGYT

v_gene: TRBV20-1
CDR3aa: SARVATSGSYEQY

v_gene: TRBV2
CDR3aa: ASRLGQNSNQPQH

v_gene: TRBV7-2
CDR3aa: ASKTGRLAGERSYNEQF

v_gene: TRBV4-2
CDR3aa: ASSQEPSGTQY

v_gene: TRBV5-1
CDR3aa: ASSLEAGPTDTQY

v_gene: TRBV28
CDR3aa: ASSSGQGSEQY

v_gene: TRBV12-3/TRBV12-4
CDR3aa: ASSTGIYGYT

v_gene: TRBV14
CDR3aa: ASSQPMREKLF

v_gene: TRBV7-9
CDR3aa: ASSPALGTSYVETQY

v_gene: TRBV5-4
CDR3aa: ASTDRTGGNEQF

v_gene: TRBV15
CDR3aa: ATSRDLRVTEAF

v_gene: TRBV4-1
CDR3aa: ASSQAGPGNTIY

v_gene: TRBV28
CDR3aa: ASMDPSYEQY

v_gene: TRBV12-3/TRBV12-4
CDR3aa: ASSFGGTYNSPLH

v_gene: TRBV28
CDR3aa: ASSTPTPSSYNEQF

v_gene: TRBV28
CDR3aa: ASTPEGYGYT

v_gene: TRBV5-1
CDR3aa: ASSRDREFGETQY

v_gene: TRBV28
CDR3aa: ASSLSLGTGSNQPQH

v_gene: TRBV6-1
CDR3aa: ASSGREKSGYT

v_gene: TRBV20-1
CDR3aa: SARDTSGRWVETQY

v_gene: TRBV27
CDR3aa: ASRVGEGETQY

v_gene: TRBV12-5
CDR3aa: ASGLAGQGTDTQY

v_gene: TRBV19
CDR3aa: ASSMASGRAYNEQF

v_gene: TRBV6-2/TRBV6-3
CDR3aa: ASRTGGREQF

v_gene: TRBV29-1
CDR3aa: SVDRDRESTDTQY

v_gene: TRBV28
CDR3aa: ASRGTSGIYEQY